A single sample gave rise to the 5 T cell receptor beta chains below, sequenced in a study of blood T cell repertoires in COVID-19. Repertoires were generated with immunoSEQ multiplex PCR, while TCRdb's copy carries only in-frame clones and drops some. The sample lists more than 150,000 clones; about four fifths were seen once. Specimen: peripheral blood. These TCRs come from a man aged 65 to 79 who had recovered from COVID-19.

In its sample, this clone was seen once. The CDR3 DNA reads as TGTGCCTGGGGGCGATCGGTTATGGGCTCTTCTGGGGCCAACGTCCTGACTTTC. It specifies CAWGRSVMGSSGANVLTF. The chain is built from TRBV30 and TRBJ2-6; no firm D call. The CDR3 is 18 residues long. Trimming cost V 5 bases and J 1 base, with 21 bases left between them. Germline CDR1 reads GTSNPN; CDR2 reads SVGIG (reference sequence).

This clone was detected only once. The V gene is TRBV3-1 (or the pseudogene TRBV3-2), the J gene TRBJ1-1; TRBD1 is a possible D gene (5 bases). Germline CDR1 reads LGHDT; CDR2 reads YNNKEL (reference sequence). Trimming pared 6 bases from V and 4 bases from J, leaving 12 bases between. This CDR3 spans 13 amino acids. CDR3 protein: CASRAGRSTEAFF. The CDR3 DNA reads TGTGCCAGCAGAGCGGGACGTAGCACTGAAGCTTTCTTT.

The genes are TRBV3-1 (or the pseudogene TRBV3-2) and TRBJ1-6, with 11 bases identical to TRBD1. Trimming cost V 0 bases and J 7 bases; bases outside gene matches: 5. CDR3 length: 17 residues. Germline values: CDR1 LGHDT, CDR2 YNNKEL (reference sequence). The DNA of the CDR3 is TGTGCCAGCAGCCAAGAAGGACAGGGGGCCCGAAATTCACCCCTCCACTTT. Encoded protein: CASSQEGQGARNSPLHF.

The chain links TRBV5-4 to TRBJ2-7; 7 bases match TRBD1. J was trimmed by 2 bases and V by 4 bases; bases with no gene match: 6. The germline gives CDR1 SGHNT, CDR2 YYREEE (reference sequence). The CDR3 has 14 amino acids. This chain's CDR3 is CASSQGQQTYEQYF. In DNA, the CDR3 is TGTGCCAGCAGCCAGGGACAGCAAACCTACGAGCAGTACTTC. The full variable domain, in which reference TRBV5-4 and TRBJ2-7 provide the parts outside the CDR3, is ETGVTQSPTHLIKTRGQQVTLRCSSQSGHNTVSWYQQALGQGPQFIFQYYREEENGRGNFPPRFSGLQFPNYSSELNVNALELDDSALYLCASSQGQQTYEQYFGPGTRLTVT.

The rearrangement links TRBV7-9 to TRBJ2-7, with 12 bases aligning to TRBD2. This CDR3 has 15 amino acids. From germline, CDR1 is SEHNR and CDR2 FQNEAQ (reference sequence). Trimming removed 0 bases from V and 4 bases from J; junction bases left unmatched: 1. DNA of the CDR3: TGTGCCAGCAGCTTAGCCGGGACTAGCGGGTACGAGCAGTACTTC. Amino acids: CASSLAGTSGYEQYF.